The clone carrying this T cell receptor beta chain appeared a few times. Its antigen is not known. Prepared TCR beta cDNA libraries contained unique molecular identifiers. The authors obtained roughly 550,000 cDNA molecules from roughly 1.1 to 9.2 million T cells. MiXCR, applied by TCRdb to the PCR reads, yields one record per CDR3 protein. The sample records roughly 600,000 distinct CDR3 sequences, roughly 40% being singletons. This entry belongs to a study of post-analysis software for immune sequencing data. At the level of the study: The disease courses spanned relapsing-remitting, secondary progressive and progressive-relapsing forms of multiple sclerosis.

The study's findings and limits: F-measure co-clustering was strong for batch-matched samples. Significantly lower normalized Chao1 diversity was found in patients with multiple sclerosis relative to controls. TRBV segments more frequent in patients than in controls numbered five and included TRBV5-6, TRBV5-1 and TRBV20-1.

J lost 2 bases, V lost 5 bases, and 9 bases had no gene match. Germline-derived CDR1 and CDR2 are SGHTA and FQGTGA. CDR3 length: 15 amino acids. This TCR came from a girl aged 10 to 17 with multiple sclerosis. This chain links TRBV7-3 with TRBJ2-7, with 7 bases lining up with TRBD2. Sequencing used blood. The CDR3 reads CASSPYASGPYEQYF. DNA for the CDR3: TGTGCCAGCAGCCCTTACGCTAGCGGACCCTACGAGCAGTACTTC.